The 25 T cell receptor beta chains listed next were all sequenced from one sample in a study of regulatory T cells in long-lasting Graves disease. The time point is: persistent/refractory GD, antithyroid drugs over 5 years with positive TRAb. PBMC-derived RNA was used for the TCR library. For TCR beta, libraries came from iRepertoire HTBI primers and Arm-PCR of CDR3 regions. One entry per CDR3 protein results from TCRdb running MiXCR on the multiplex PCR reads. The data contain a few hundred thousand distinct CDR3 sequences, roughly a fifth of them singletons. The specimen comprised peripheral blood mononuclear cells (PBMCs), sampled when the disease was refractory, from a patient treated with antithyroid drugs. The receptor source for this set is a female donor with Graves disease.

This clonotype was observed a handful of times. The CDR3 nucleotides are TGTGCCAGCAGTAGAGGGACTAACTCCTACGAGCAGTACTTC. This sequence encodes CASSRGTNSYEQYF. The chain employs TRBV27 and TRBJ2-7; the match to TRBD2 covers 7 bases. V gave up 5 bases and J gave up 0 bases; unmatched junction bases: 4. The germline gives CDR1 MNHEY, CDR2 SMNVEV (reference sequence). This CDR3 region has 14 residues.

The chain joins TRBV18 to TRBJ1-2; 7 bases agree with TRBD1. The germline V gene has CDR1 KGHSH and CDR2 LQKENI. Trimming at V came to 2 bases and at J to 2 bases, leaving 2 bases not matched to a gene. The CDR3 length is 14 residues. Written as DNA, the CDR3 is TGTGCCAGCTCACCAACGGGACAGAACTATGGCTACACCTTC. Protein product: CASSPTGQNYGYTF.

This clonotype was recorded at least ten times. The CDR3 loop is CASSDLTSGSREQYF. The CDR3, as DNA: TGTGCCAGCAGTGATCTAACTAGCGGGAGTCGCGAGCAGTACTTC. The V and J genes are TRBV2 and TRBJ2-7, with 11 bases fitting TRBD2. Per germline, CDR1 SNHLY and CDR2 FYNNEI. The CDR3 sequence is 15 residues long. V shed 3 bases, J shed 6 bases, and the junction held 7 bases outside the gene matches.

This clonotype appeared many times. This chain links TRBV28 with TRBJ2-7; 9 nucleotides align to TRBD1. The CDR3 covers 16 residues. J gave up 1 base and V 2 bases, and 6 bases lay outside the gene matches. The germline V gene has CDR1 MDHEN and CDR2 SYDVKM. The CDR3 sequence: CASSLIRTGVSYEQYF. DNA of the CDR3: TGTGCCAGCAGTTTAATTAGGACAGGGGTTTCCTACGAGCAGTACTTC.

V is TRBV28 and J is TRBJ2-1; D assignment may be TRBD1 or TRBD2 (6 bases each). Germline V lookup: CDR1 MDHEN, CDR2 SYDVKM. Trimming left V 8 bases short and J 8 bases short, with 22 bases between. The CDR3 covers 15 residues. The CDR3 region has the DNA TGTGCCAGCCGAGGTGGGCAGGGGAGGTTCGATGAGCAGTTCTTC. This sequence encodes CASRGGQGRFDEQFF.

Comment on this clonotype: It may be a read error: a sequence one base away is much more abundant. Because the CDR3 is missing its conserved closing phenylalanine or tryptophan, this is likely a read error. The chain employs TRBV28 and TRBJ2-7; D not resolved. This CDR3 has 13 residues. CDR1 is MDHEN and CDR2 is SYDVKM in the germline V gene. V was clipped by 6 bases and J by 2 bases, with 11 bases between them. CDR3 protein: CASRARVAYEQYL. As DNA, the CDR3 is TGTGCCAGCAGGGCCCGGGTCGCCTACGAGCAGTACCTC.

This clonotype was recorded many times. This chain links TRBV7-3 with TRBJ2-5, with 8 bases fitting TRBD2. With 5 bases clipped from V and 6 bases from J, the junction kept 8 bases outside the gene matches. The CDR3 consists of 14 residues. Per germline, CDR1 SGHTA and CDR2 FQGTGA. The CDR3 DNA is TGTGCCAGCAGCCCTGGACGGGAGGGGAAGACCCAGTACTTC. Its protein product is CASSPGREGKTQYF.

The table lists this clonotype with many counts. The genes are TRBV12-3 or TRBV12-4 and TRBJ1-5; possibly TRBD1 for D (6 bases). V was clipped by 4 bases and J by 4 bases, with 11 bases between them. The CDR3 consists of 14 residues. The CDR3 reads CASSSDRKNQPQHF. The CDR3 DNA follows: TGTGCCAGCAGTTCGGACAGAAAGAATCAGCCCCAGCATTTT.

This clonotype has a count of ten or more. This chain joins TRBV6-1 and TRBJ1-5, with 8 bases aligning to TRBD1. The V gene's germline CDR1 is MNHNS and CDR2 SASEGT. V lost 8 bases to trimming and J lost 5 bases; unmatched junction nucleotides: 11. This CDR3 is 15 amino acids long. Here the CDR3 reads CASGRQGARDQPQHF. The CDR3 DNA follows: TGTGCCAGCGGACGTCAGGGGGCGCGGGATCAGCCCCAGCATTTT.

This clonotype occurred many times. The chain employs TRBV15 and TRBJ2-5; 7 bases agree with TRBD2. Per the germline V gene, CDR1 is LNHNV and CDR2 is YYDKDF (reference sequence). This CDR3 has 16 residues. The V gene end was trimmed by 0 bases and the J gene end by 3 bases; junction bases not matched to a gene: 7. Written as DNA, the CDR3 is TGTGCCACCAGCAGAGATGGGTCTAGCGGTAAAGAGACCCAGTACTTC. It encodes CATSRDGSSGKETQYF.

In this sample, this clonotype turned up many times. The CDR3 spells CASSPHNPPNEKLFF. CDR3 in DNA: TGTGCCAGCAGCCCCCACAACCCCCCTAATGAAAAACTGTTTTTT. The V gene is TRBV2, the J gene TRBJ1-4; D is ambiguous. Trimming stripped 6 bases from V and 3 bases from J, with 14 bases between. Germline V CDR1 and CDR2: SNHLY, FYNNEI. The CDR3 contains 15 residues. Based on the CDR3 plus reference TRBV2 and TRBJ1-4, the full variable domain is EPEVTQTPSHQVTQMGQEVILRCVPISNHLYFYWYRQILGQKVEFLVSFYNNEISEKSEIFDDQFSVERPDGSNFTLKIRSTKLEDSAMYFCASSPHNPPNEKLFFGSGTQLSVL.

This clonotype was observed a few times. The chain uses TRBV20-1 and TRBJ2-7; maybe TRBD2 (6 bases). V lost 3 bases and J lost 0, with 15 bases in between. Per germline, CDR1 DFQATT and CDR2 SNEGSKA (reference sequence). The CDR3 consists of 15 residues. CDR3 loop: CSASNPSDYSYEQYF. CDR3 sequence (DNA): TGCAGTGCTAGTAATCCTAGCGACTACTCCTACGAGCAGTACTTC.

The V gene is TRBV18, the J gene TRBJ1-1; maybe TRBD1 (5 bases). CDR3 length: 15 amino acids. Germline CDR1 is KGHSH and CDR2 is LQKENI. Trimming removed 5 bases from V and 1 base from J, with 14 bases in between. DNA for the CDR3: TGTGCCAGCTCAGGATTTGGGACCGCGAACACTGAAGCTTTCTTT. This translates into CASSGFGTANTEAFF.

This clonotype has at least ten counts. V gene TRBV11-2 combines with J gene TRBJ2-7, with 9 positions matching TRBD2. In germline, CDR1 is SGHAT, CDR2 FQNNGV. The CDR3 totals 14 residues. With V trimmed by 2 bases and J by 3 bases, 2 bases remained unmatched. CDR3 protein: CASSLTSGYYEQYF. The CDR3 coding sequence is TGTGCCAGCAGCTTAACTAGCGGGTACTACGAGCAGTACTTC.

This clonotype was observed a handful of times. V gene TRBV30 combines with J gene TRBJ2-2; the D is unclear. Germline V gene sequence: CDR1 GTSNPN, CDR2 SVGIG (reference sequence). This CDR3 is 12 amino acids long. V lost 7 bases and J 3 bases, leaving 9 bases between the germline ends. DNA for the CDR3: TGTGCCTACCTATGGGACACCGGGGAGCTGTTTTTT. This gives the protein CAYLWDTGELFF.

The V and J genes are TRBV14 and TRBJ1-1, with a possible D match to TRBD1 (5 bases). CDR1 and CDR2 from the germline V gene are SGHDN and FVKESK. The CDR3 is 12 amino acids. V was pared by 4 bases and J by 11 bases, with 14 bases between. This CDR3 reads CASSPQAGEAFF. CDR3 DNA sequence: TGTGCCAGCAGCCCCCAGGCGGGGGAGGCTTTCTTT.

This clonotype was picked up many times. DNA for the CDR3: TGTGCCAGCAGTGAAGCGTACAGTACCTACGAGCAGTACTTC. This codes for CASSEAYSTYEQYF. The gene calls are TRBV6-1 and TRBJ2-7; D remains unclear. The CDR3 length is 14 residues. V lost 0 bases and J lost 2, with 8 bases in between. Germline V lookup: CDR1 MNHNS, CDR2 SASEGT.

This clonotype appeared a few times. This rearrangement joins TRBV13 to TRBJ1-4; 10 nucleotides align to TRBD1. CDR3 size: 15 residues. CDR1 and CDR2 from the germline V gene are PRHDT and FYEKMQ (reference sequence). Unmatched junction bases numbered 3, after V lost 3 bases and J lost 5 bases. This CDR3 is CASSFGTGENEKLFF. The CDR3 DNA follows: TGTGCCAGCAGCTTTGGGACAGGGGAGAATGAAAAACTGTTTTTT.

The J gene is TRBJ2-1, the V gene TRBV11-2; TRBD2 aligns across 9 bases. Per the germline V gene, CDR1 is SGHAT and CDR2 is FQNNGV. V trimming: 1 base; J trimming: 6 bases; junction bases outside the gene matches: 4. The CDR3 runs to 15 residues. CDR3 nucleotide sequence: TGTGCCAGCAGCTTAGTTGCGGGAGGGGGCAATGAGCAGTTCTTC. Protein product: CASSLVAGGGNEQFF. The full variable domain, completed using reference TRBV11-2 and TRBJ2-1, is EAGVAQSPRYKIIEKRQSVAFWCNPISGHATLYWYQQILGQGPKLLIQFQNNGVVDDSQLPKDRFSAERLKGVDSTLKIQPAKLEDSAVYLCASSLVAGGGNEQFFGPGTRLTVL.

This clonotype was picked up a small number of times. The chain recombines TRBV19 with TRBJ2-7; 7 bases agree with TRBD2. There are 15 residues in the CDR3. After removal of 3 bases from V and 5 bases from J, the junction contained 10 bases not matched to a gene. Germline loops: CDR1 LNHDA, CDR2 SQIVND (reference sequence). The CDR3 loop is CASSMGSGMGNEQYF. The CDR3 DNA sequence: TGTGCCAGTAGTATGGGGAGCGGGATGGGGAACGAGCAGTACTTC.

The V and J genes are TRBV3-1 and TRBJ2-2; 16 bases are shared with TRBD2. The CDR3 is 20 amino acids. With V trimmed by 1 base and J by 4 bases, 9 bases remained unmatched. Germline-derived CDR1 and CDR2 are LGHDT and YNNKEL (reference sequence). CDR3 bases: TGTGCCAGCAGCCAAGGTTGGGGGACTAGCGGGAGGGCCGGCACCGGGGAGCTGTTTTTT. Its translation: CASSQGWGTSGRAGTGELFF.

This clonotype was picked up many times. V gene TRBV28 combines with J gene TRBJ2-5; D gene unclear. Trimming took 3 bases from V and 5 from J, leaving 7 bases between them. The CDR3 is 12 amino acids. Germline-derived CDR1 and CDR2 are MDHEN and SYDVKM. The CDR3 nucleotides read TGTGCCAGCAGTTTGATCCGGGAGACCCAGTACTTC. Protein product: CASSLIRETQYF.

This clonotype was detected a few times. The J gene is TRBJ1-1, the V gene TRBV19, with a possible D match to TRBD1 (6 bases). CDR3 length equals 14 residues. In germline, CDR1 is LNHDA, CDR2 SQIVND (reference sequence). V lost 4 bases, J lost 2 bases, and 11 bases lay in between. The CDR3 DNA is TGTGCCAGTAGTACAGCAGGGGTCAACACTGAAGCTTTCTTT. Translating gives CASSTAGVNTEAFF.

This clonotype was seen at least ten times. This sequence joins TRBV5-1 and TRBJ2-7; D is ambiguous. CDR1 SGHRS and CDR2 YFSETQ come from the germline V gene. V lost 4 bases and J 1 base, leaving 12 bases between the germline ends. This CDR3 contains 14 residues. CDR3: CASSPTTQSYEQYF. Written as DNA, the CDR3 is TGCGCCAGCAGCCCTACGACCCAATCCTACGAGCAGTACTTC.

Comment on this clonotype: A much larger clone lies a single base off, so this may be a read error. The V call is TRBV27, the J call TRBJ1-1; D may be TRBD1 (6 bases). The CDR3 contains 14 residues. Germline V gene sequence: CDR1 MNHEY, CDR2 SMNVEV (reference sequence). For the CDR3, the DNA is TGTGCCAGCAGTTTCGTAGGCCGGGACACTGGAGCTTTCTTT. Translation: CASSFVGRDTGAFF.